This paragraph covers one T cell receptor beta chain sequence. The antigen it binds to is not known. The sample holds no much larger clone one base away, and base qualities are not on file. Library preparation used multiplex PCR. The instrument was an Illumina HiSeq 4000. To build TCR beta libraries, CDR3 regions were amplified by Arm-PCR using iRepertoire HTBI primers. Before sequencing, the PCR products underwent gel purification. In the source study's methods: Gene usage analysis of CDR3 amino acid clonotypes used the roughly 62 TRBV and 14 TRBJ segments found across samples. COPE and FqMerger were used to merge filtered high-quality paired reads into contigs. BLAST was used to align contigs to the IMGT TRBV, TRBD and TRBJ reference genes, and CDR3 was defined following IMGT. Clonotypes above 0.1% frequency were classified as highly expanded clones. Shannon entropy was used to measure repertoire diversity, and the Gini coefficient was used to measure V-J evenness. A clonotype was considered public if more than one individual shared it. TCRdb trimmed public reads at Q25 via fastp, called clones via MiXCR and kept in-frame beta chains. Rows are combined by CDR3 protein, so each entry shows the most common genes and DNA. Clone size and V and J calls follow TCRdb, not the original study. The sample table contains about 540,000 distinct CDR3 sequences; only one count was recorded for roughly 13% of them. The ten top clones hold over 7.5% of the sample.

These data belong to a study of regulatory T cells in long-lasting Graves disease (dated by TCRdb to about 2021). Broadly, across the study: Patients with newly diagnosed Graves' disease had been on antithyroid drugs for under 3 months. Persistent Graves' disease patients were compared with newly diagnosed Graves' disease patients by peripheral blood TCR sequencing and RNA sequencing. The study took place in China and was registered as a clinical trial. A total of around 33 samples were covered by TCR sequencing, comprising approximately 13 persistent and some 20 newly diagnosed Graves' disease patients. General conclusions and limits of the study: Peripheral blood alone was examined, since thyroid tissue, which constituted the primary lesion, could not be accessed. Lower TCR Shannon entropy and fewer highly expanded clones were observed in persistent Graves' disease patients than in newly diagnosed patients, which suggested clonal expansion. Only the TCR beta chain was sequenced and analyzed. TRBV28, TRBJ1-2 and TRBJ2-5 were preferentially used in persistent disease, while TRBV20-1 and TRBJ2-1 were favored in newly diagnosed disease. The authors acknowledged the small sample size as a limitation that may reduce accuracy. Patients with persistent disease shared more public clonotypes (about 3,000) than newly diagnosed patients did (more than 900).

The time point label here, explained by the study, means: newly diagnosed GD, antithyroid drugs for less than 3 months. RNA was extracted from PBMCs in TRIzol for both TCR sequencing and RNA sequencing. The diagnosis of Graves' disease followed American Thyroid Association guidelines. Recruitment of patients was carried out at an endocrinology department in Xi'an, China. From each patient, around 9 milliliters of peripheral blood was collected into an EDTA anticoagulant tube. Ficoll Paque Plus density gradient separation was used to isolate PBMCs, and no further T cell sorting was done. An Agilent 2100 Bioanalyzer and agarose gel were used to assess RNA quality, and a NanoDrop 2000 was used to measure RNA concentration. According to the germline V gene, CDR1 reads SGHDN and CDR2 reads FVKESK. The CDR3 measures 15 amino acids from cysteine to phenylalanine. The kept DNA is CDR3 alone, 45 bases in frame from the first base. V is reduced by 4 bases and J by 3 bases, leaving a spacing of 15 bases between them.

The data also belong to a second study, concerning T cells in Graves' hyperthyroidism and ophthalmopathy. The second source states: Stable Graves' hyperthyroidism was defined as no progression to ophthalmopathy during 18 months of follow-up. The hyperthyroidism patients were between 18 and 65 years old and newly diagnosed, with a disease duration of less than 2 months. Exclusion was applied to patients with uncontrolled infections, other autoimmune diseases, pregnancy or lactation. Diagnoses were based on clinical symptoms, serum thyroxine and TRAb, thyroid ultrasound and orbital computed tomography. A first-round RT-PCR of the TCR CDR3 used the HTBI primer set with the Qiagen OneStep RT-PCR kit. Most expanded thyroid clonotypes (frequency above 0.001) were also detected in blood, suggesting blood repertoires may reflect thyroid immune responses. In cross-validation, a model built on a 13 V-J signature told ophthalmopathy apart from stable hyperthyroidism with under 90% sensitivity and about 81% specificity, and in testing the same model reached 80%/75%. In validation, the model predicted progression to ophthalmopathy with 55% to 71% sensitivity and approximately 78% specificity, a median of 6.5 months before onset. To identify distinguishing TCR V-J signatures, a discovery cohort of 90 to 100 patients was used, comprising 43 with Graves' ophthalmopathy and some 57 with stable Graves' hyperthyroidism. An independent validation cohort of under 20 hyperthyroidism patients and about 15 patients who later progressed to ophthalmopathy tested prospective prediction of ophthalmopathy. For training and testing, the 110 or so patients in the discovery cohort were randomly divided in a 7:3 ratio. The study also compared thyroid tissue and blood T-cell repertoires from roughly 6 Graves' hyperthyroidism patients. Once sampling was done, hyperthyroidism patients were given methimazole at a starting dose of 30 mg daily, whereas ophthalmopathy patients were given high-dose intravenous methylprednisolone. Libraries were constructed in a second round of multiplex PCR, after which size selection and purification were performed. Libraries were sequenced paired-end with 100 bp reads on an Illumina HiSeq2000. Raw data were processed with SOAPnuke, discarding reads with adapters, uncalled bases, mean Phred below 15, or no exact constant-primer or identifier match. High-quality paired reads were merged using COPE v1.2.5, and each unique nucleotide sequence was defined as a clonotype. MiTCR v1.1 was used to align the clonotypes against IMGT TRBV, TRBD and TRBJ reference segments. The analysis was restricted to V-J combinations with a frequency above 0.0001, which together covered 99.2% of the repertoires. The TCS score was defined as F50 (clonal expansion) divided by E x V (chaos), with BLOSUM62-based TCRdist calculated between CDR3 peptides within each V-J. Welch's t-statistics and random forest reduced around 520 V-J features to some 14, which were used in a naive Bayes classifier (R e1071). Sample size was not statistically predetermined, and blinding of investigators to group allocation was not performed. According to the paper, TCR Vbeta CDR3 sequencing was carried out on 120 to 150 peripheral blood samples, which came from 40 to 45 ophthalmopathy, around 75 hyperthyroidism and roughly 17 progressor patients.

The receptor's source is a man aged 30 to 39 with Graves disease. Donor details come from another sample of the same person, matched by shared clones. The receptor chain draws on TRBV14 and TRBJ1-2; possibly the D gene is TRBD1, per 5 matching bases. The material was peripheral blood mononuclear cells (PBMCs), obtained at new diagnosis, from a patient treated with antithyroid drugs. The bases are TGTGCCAGCAGCCCACGTTTGGGGGAGGACTATGGCTACACCTTC. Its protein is CASSPRLGEDYGYTF.